The 13 T cell receptor beta chains listed next were all sequenced from one sample in a study of cytomegalovirus exposure and HLA in healthy donors. The PCR employed 60 Vbeta primers together with 13 Jbeta primers. The data were produced by immunoSEQ multiplex PCR, yet TCRdb's version contains in-frame clones alone and is incomplete. The table has roughly 130,000 clones, about 8.5% seen once; the top ten hold less than 7%. The sequenced sample was PBMCs. These receptors all come from a man between 40 and 49 years old in good health and CMV-seronegative.

The chain recombines TRBV6-1 with TRBJ1-2; TRBD1 might be the D (6 bases). This CDR3 is built from 14 residues. Trimming stripped 1 base from V and 7 bases from J, with 13 bases between. CDR1 and CDR2 (germline): MNHNS, SASEGT. In nucleotides, the CDR3 is TGTGCCAGCAGTGAAGGGACAGAGTATTTTGGCTACACCTTC. It specifies CASSEGTEYFGYTF.

V and J are TRBV4-3 and TRBJ2-1; perhaps TRBD2 as D (5 bases). Germline CDR1 LGHNA, CDR2 YSLEER. Trimming left V 0 bases short and J 10 bases short, with 10 bases between. The CDR3 runs 13 residues. The CDR3 DNA follows: TGCGCCAGCAGCCAAGATCCAAGGAGGGAGCAGTTCTTC. It is translated as CASSQDPRREQFF.

The chain couples TRBV4-3 to TRBJ1-4; a weak D match, TRBD1 (5 bases). V lost 0 bases and J 5 bases, leaving 13 bases between the germline ends. CDR1 and CDR2 from the germline V gene are LGHNA and YSLEER. The CDR3 is 16 amino acids. CDR3 region: CASSQDLRQGNEKLFF. CDR3 sequence (DNA): TGCGCCAGCAGCCAAGATCTCAGGCAGGGAAATGAAAAACTGTTTTTT.

This clone was counted between two and nine times. The rearrangement uses TRBV27 and TRBJ1-5, with TRBD1 matching 7 bases. CDR1 is MNHEY and CDR2 is SMNVEV in the germline V gene (reference sequence). The V segment lost 5 bases and the J segment 7 bases; nucleotides outside the gene matches: 8. The CDR3 covers 14 residues. DNA of the CDR3: TGTGCCAGCAGTCTCCGACAGGGATGGCAGCCCCAGCATTTT. It specifies CASSLRQGWQPQHF.

This clone came up a few times. The V gene is TRBV20-1, the J gene TRBJ2-7, with a possible D match to TRBD1 (6 bases). CDR1 is DFQATT and CDR2 is SNEGSKA in the germline V gene (reference sequence). The length of the CDR3 is 11 residues. V was clipped by 3 bases and J by 3 bases, with 6 bases between them. CDR3 sequence reads: CSARDSYEQYF. The DNA for the CDR3 is TGCAGTGCTAGGGACAGCTACGAGCAGTACTTC.

This clone was counted a few times. This chain connects TRBV23-1 to TRBJ2-3; tentatively, D is TRBD2 (6 bases). TRBV23-1 is annotated as an ORF whose role is uncertain. V shed 0 bases and J shed 0 bases, with 7 bases lying between them. The length of the CDR3 is 15 residues. The CDR3 sequence is CASSQSGGSTDTQYF. The CDR3 DNA reads as TGCGCCAGCAGTCAATCGGGGGGTAGCACAGATACGCAGTATTTT.

This clone appeared a few times. This rearrangement joins TRBV11-1 to TRBJ2-1, with a tentative D call TRBD2 (6 bases). This CDR3 contains 15 residues. The germline V and J ends were trimmed by 3 bases and 7 bases, with 16 bases remaining between them. Germline V gene lookup returns CDR1 SGHAT and CDR2 FQDESV (reference sequence). CDR3: CASSFGGLEGNEQFF. CDR3 DNA sequence: TGTGCCAGCAGCTTTGGGGGGTTGGAAGGGAATGAGCAGTTCTTC.

This clone was counted between two and nine times. The gene calls are TRBV27 and TRBJ2-7; 8 bases align to TRBD2. The J segment lost 6 bases and the V segment lost 5 bases, leaving 3 bases of the junction unmatched. CDR1 MNHEY and CDR2 SMNVEV come from the germline V gene (reference sequence). The CDR3 has 12 residues. The CDR3, as DNA: TGTGCCAGCAGTATCGGGAGGGGCGAGCAGTACTTC. Protein product: CASSIGRGEQYF.

This rearrangement joins TRBV5-1 to TRBJ1-1; no clear D gene. From germline, CDR1 is SGHRS and CDR2 YFSETQ. This CDR3 region has 14 residues. V was shortened by 4 bases and J by 0 bases, with 10 bases between the two germline ends. The chain's CDR3 is CASSRGIMNTEAFF. The CDR3 DNA is TGCGCCAGCAGCCGAGGGATTATGAACACTGAAGCTTTCTTT.

This clone showed up just a few times. The V and J genes are TRBV5-1 and TRBJ2-3; maybe TRBD1 (6 bases). From germline, CDR1 is SGHRS and CDR2 YFSETQ. V was pared by 5 bases and J by 0 bases, with 13 bases between. This CDR3 spans 15 amino acids. For the CDR3, the DNA is TGCGCCAGCAGAAGGGGGAGTACTAGCACAGATACGCAGTATTTT. Translated, it gives CASRRGSTSTDTQYF.

The sample holds a few counts of this clone. The V and J genes are TRBV5-1 and TRBJ2-3; no clear D gene. Germline assignment: CDR1 SGHRS and CDR2 YFSETQ. V dropped 5 bases and J dropped 0 bases, with 10 bases sitting between them. The CDR3 covers 14 residues. CDR3 protein: CASRTDSSTDTQYF. CDR3 coding DNA: TGCGCCAGCAGAACTGACTCGAGCACAGATACGCAGTATTTT.

The V and J genes are TRBV4-1 and TRBJ1-2; perhaps TRBD1 as D (6 bases). The germline V gene encodes CDR1 MGHRA and CDR2 YSYEKL. This CDR3 comprises 19 residues. V was shortened by 0 bases and J by 2 bases, with 22 bases between the two germline ends. The CDR3 DNA follows: TGCGCCAGCAGCCAAGACACCACCCCGGGGGGGGCAGGGAACTATGGCTACACCTTC. The encoded protein is CASSQDTTPGGAGNYGYTF.

The chain couples TRBV4-1 to TRBJ2-3, with TRBD2 as a possible D gene (6 bases). Germline CDR1 and CDR2: MGHRA and YSYEKL. V dropped 9 bases and J dropped 2 bases, with 12 bases sitting between them. This CDR3 spans 13 amino acids. In DNA, the CDR3 is TGCGCCAGTCAAAGGGAGGACACAGATACGCAGTATTTT. Protein sequence: CASQREDTDTQYF.